This record concerns one T cell receptor (beta chain) sequence. The data originate from a study of blood T cell repertoires in COVID-19. Looking at the study overall: Samples taken during acute and convalescent COVID-19 were collected in the United States, Italy and Spain. T cells, B-cell-depleted T cells, or PBMCs supplied cDNA or gDNA.

The CDR3 is 15 residues long. The V gene's germline CDR1 is SGHTA and CDR2 FQGNSA. The V gene end was trimmed by 3 bases and the J gene end by 5 bases; junction bases not matched to a gene: 5. Original handling: Nucleated cell counts were estimated from reference gene primer amplification. Assay: immunoSEQ multiplex PCR; the TCRdb copy retains only in-frame clones and omits some. For V, J and clone size, that table is used; D and trimming come from the DNA. The sample carries roughly 110,000 clones, roughly 85% recorded once. Input material: peripheral blood. The TCR originated in a human donor in a cohort sampled during active COVID-19. The V gene is TRBV7-2, the J gene TRBJ2-3; 10 bases match TRBD1. The DNA of the CDR3 is TGTGCCAGCAGCTTCCGACAGGGGGCGGGAGATACGCAGTATTTT. It encodes CASSFRQGAGDTQYF.